The present TCR beta chain was sequenced within a study of T-cell memory formation after mild COVID-19. This CDR3 comprises 13 residues. Trimming removed 6 bases at V and 6 bases at J, with 13 bases between. After 5'RACE with constant-segment primers, TCR alpha and TCR beta cDNA libraries carrying sample barcodes and UMIs were obtained. TCRdb itself ran the 5' RACE reads through MiXCR, one entry per CDR3 protein. The sample lists approximately 340,000 distinct CDR3 sequences, 13% occurring once. The sample comprised PBMCs or a T cell subset sorted from them (not recorded which). The chain links TRBV12-3 or TRBV12-4 to TRBJ2-3, with D perhaps assigned TRBD1 or TRBD2 (6 bases each). This TCR was recovered from a man between 18 and 29 years old who had mild COVID-19 (a few samples of this study predate the infection). Cell type and time point are not known. The CDR3, as DNA: TGTGCCAGCAGCAGGGGAGGCCAGGATACGCAGTATTTT. Its translation is CASSRGGQDTQYF.